These 29 T cell receptor beta chains originate from one sample sequenced in a study of neurological immune-mediated disorders. TCRdb recomputed calls from the 5' RACE reads with MiXCR, one row per CDR3 protein. The sample has some 83,000 distinct CDR3 sequences, 2.6% seen once. Sequencing was done on a sample of PBMCs. The receptors here all came from a woman aged 25 to 39 with multiple sclerosis.

J is TRBJ2-1 and V is TRBV19, with 9 bases identical to TRBD2. V lost 5 bases, J lost 7 bases, and 9 bases stayed unmatched. CDR3 size: 15 residues. Germline loops: CDR1 LNHDA, CDR2 SQIVND (reference sequence). CDR3 amino acids: CASSPDRLAANEQFF. Here the CDR3 DNA reads TGTGCCAGTAGTCCCGACAGACTAGCGGCGAATGAGCAGTTCTTC.

At least ten counts were recorded for this clonotype. The rearrangement links TRBV5-1 to TRBJ2-1; 12 nucleotides match TRBD2. V lost 8 bases and J lost 6; bases outside the gene matches: 6. CDR3 size: 14 residues. CDR1 is SGHRS and CDR2 is YFSETQ in the germline V gene. The CDR3 is CASCPSGRGNEQFF. The CDR3 coding sequence is TGCGCCAGTTGCCCTAGCGGGAGGGGCAATGAGCAGTTCTTC.

Ten or more counts support this clonotype. V usage is TRBV12-3 or TRBV12-4 and J usage is TRBJ1-1; a weak D match, TRBD1 (5 bases). The V gene lost 3 bases and the J gene lost 7 bases, with 9 bases spanning the gap. CDR3 length: 12 amino acids. CDR3: CASSFGDLEAFF. DNA for the CDR3: TGTGCCAGCAGTTTCGGGGACCTTGAAGCTTTCTTT.

This clonotype was counted only a few times. Just one base apart from a much larger clone, this may be a read error. J is TRBJ1-5 and V is TRBV7-8; the D is unclear. Deletions cut 3 bases from V and 8 bases from J, with 11 bases between. The CDR3 covers 13 residues. Germline CDR1 is SGHVS and CDR2 is FQNEAQ. Here the CDR3 DNA reads TGTGCCAGCAGCTTTACCGGAAGGGAGCCCCAGCATTTT. This encodes CASSFTGREPQHF.

This clonotype was observed many times. This chain connects TRBV7-2 to TRBJ2-1; TRBD2 agrees at 13 bases. Per germline, CDR1 SGHTA and CDR2 FQGNSA. Trimming at V came to 5 bases and at J to 6 bases, leaving 4 bases not matched to a gene. The CDR3 extends over 15 amino acids. The DNA for the CDR3 is TGTGCCAGCAGCCCTCGACTAGCGGGAGGCAATGAGCAGTTCTTC. It is translated as CASSPRLAGGNEQFF.

This clonotype was seen a few times. V gene TRBV7-2 combines with J gene TRBJ2-3; 10 positions agree with TRBD2. Unmatched junction bases numbered 4, after V lost 1 base and J lost 6 bases. The CDR3 is made up of 15 amino acids. Germline V CDR1 and CDR2: SGHTA, FQGNSA. CDR3 sequence: CASSLGTSGADTQYF. The DNA of the CDR3 is TGTGCCAGCAGCTTAGGGACTAGCGGTGCGGATACGCAGTATTTT.

This clonotype was detected ten times or more. The chain has TRBV5-1 and TRBJ1-5, with D uncertain. Germline CDR1 reads SGHRS; CDR2 reads YFSETQ. The CDR3 runs to 15 residues. V was clipped by 4 bases and J by 2 bases, with 13 bases between them. CDR3 residues: CASSMGPAGNQPQHF. CDR3 nucleotide sequence: TGCGCCAGCAGCATGGGCCCGGCGGGCAATCAGCCCCAGCATTTT.

In this sample, this clonotype turned up many times. In DNA, the CDR3 is TGTGCCAGCAGCTTTGGAGGGGGCAATGAGCAGTTCTTC. Protein: CASSFGGGNEQFF. The chain links TRBV5-6 to TRBJ2-1; TRBD1 or TRBD2 may be the D gene (6 bases each). The CDR3 has 13 amino acids. V was cut by 2 bases and J by 6 bases, with 9 bases left in between. Germline loops: CDR1 SGHDT, CDR2 YYEEEE.

As to this clonotype: With a much larger clone just one base away, this may be a read error. This chain uses TRBV6-2 or TRBV6-3 with TRBJ2-7; no firm D call. The length of the CDR3 is 12 residues. Germline CDR1 reads MNHEY; CDR2 reads SVGEGT. CDR3 in amino acids: CDSSYGADEQYF. CDR3 nucleotide sequence: TGTGACAGCAGTTACGGTGCGGACGAGCAGTACTTC.

This clonotype was detected ten times or more. The J gene is TRBJ1-5, the V gene TRBV6-6, with 11 positions matching TRBD1. CDR1 is MNHNY and CDR2 is SVGAGI in the germline V gene (reference sequence). The CDR3 runs to 15 residues. Trimming took 7 bases from V and 3 from J; bases not matched to a gene: 5. As DNA, the CDR3 is TGTGCCAGCAACCGGGACAGGGGGGACAATCAGCCCCAGCATTTT. Residues: CASNRDRGDNQPQHF.

This clonotype was seen a few times. The genes are TRBV12-3 or TRBV12-4 and TRBJ1-1; D is ambiguous. V was clipped by 7 bases and J by 11 bases, with 8 bases between them. This CDR3 comprises 9 residues. The CDR3 coding sequence is TGTGCCAGCACCCCGGTGGCTTTCTTT. Translation: CASTPVAFF.

In this sample, this clonotype turned up many times. This chain links TRBV20-1 with TRBJ2-3, with D perhaps TRBD2 (5 bases). The germline CDR1 and CDR2 sequences are DFQATT and SNEGSKA (reference sequence). Trimming took 1 base from V and 2 from J, leaving 10 bases between them. The CDR3 loop spans 14 amino acids. CDR3 sequence: CSARAGIFTDTQYF. The CDR3 nucleotides read TGCAGTGCTAGAGCGGGGATATTCACAGATACGCAGTATTTT.

This clonotype was counted ten times or more. The chain uses TRBV7-3 and TRBJ2-5; 7 bases match TRBD2. V shed 3 bases and J 5 bases; nucleotides not matched to a gene: 3. Germline values: CDR1 SGHTA, CDR2 FQGTGA. The CDR3 spans 13 residues. As DNA, the CDR3 is TGTGCCAGCAGCTTCGCGGGAGCGGAGACCCAGTACTTC. Residues: CASSFAGAETQYF.

This clonotype was counted at least ten times. This chain uses TRBV7-9 with TRBJ2-5; D remains ambiguous. Germline CDR1 reads SEHNR; CDR2 reads FQNEAQ (reference sequence). The CDR3 totals 12 residues. V was pared by 1 base and J by 6 bases, with 6 bases between. The CDR3 nucleotides are TGTGCCAGCAGCTTAGGGGGAAAGACCCAGTACTTC. The encoded protein is CASSLGGKTQYF.

This clonotype was seen many times. This rearrangement joins TRBV27 to TRBJ2-7; TRBD2 aligns across 8 bases. The germline gives CDR1 MNHEY, CDR2 SMNVEV (reference sequence). The junction had 7 bases not matched to a gene; V was cut back by 6 bases and J by 6 bases. CDR3 length equals 13 residues. The CDR3 DNA reads as TGTGCCAGCAGCTCCGCGGGAGGCTCCGAGCAGTACTTC. This gives the protein CASSSAGGSEQYF.

At least ten counts were recorded for this clonotype. This chain connects TRBV20-1 to TRBJ2-7, with a possible D match to TRBD2 (6 bases). V lost 6 bases and J 1 base, leaving 16 bases between the germline ends. This CDR3 contains 14 residues. In germline, CDR1 is DFQATT, CDR2 SNEGSKA (reference sequence). The CDR3 sequence is CSAKDDRGSYEQYF. Here the CDR3 DNA reads TGCAGTGCCAAAGATGACCGGGGGTCCTACGAGCAGTACTTC.

This clonotype was found many times. The rearrangement uses TRBV4-1 and TRBJ2-1, with 15 bases matching TRBD2. The length of the CDR3 is 16 residues. Germline-derived CDR1 and CDR2 are MGHRA and YSYEKL. V lost 0 bases and J lost 10; bases outside the gene matches: 4. The CDR3 region has the DNA TGCGCCAGCAGCCAAGATATTGGACTAGCGGGAGGGGAGCAGTTCTTC. Its translation is CASSQDIGLAGGEQFF.

This clonotype has at least ten counts. The rearrangement uses TRBV24-1 and TRBJ2-1; 7 bases are a match to TRBD1. The length of the CDR3 is 14 residues. Trimming removed 3 bases from V and 8 bases from J; junction bases left unmatched: 6. CDR1 KGHDR and CDR2 SFDVKD come from the germline V gene. The CDR3 loop reads CATSDPGGIHEQFF. CDR3 nucleotides: TGTGCCACCAGTGATCCAGGGGGAATACATGAGCAGTTCTTC.

This clonotype was counted many times. The genes are TRBV18 and TRBJ1-1; D possibly corresponds to TRBD1 (6 bases). The germline V gene has CDR1 KGHSH and CDR2 LQKENI. The CDR3 sequence is 14 residues long. Trimming took 6 bases from V and 6 from J, leaving 17 bases between them. CDR3 in amino acids: CASSQAGERPEAFF. CDR3 nucleotide sequence: TGTGCCAGCTCCCAGGCAGGGGAGCGGCCTGAAGCTTTCTTT.

This clonotype was detected many times. The chain recombines TRBV20-1 with TRBJ1-1; D remains unclear. CDR1 is DFQATT, CDR2 SNEGSKA, per germline (reference sequence). V was pared by 3 bases and J by 1 base, with 6 bases between. The CDR3 has 12 residues. CDR3 loop: CSARAANTEAFF. The CDR3, as DNA: TGCAGTGCTAGGGCAGCGAACACTGAAGCTTTCTTT.

Comment on this clonotype: This likely comes from a read error, as the CDR3 has no conserved phenylalanine or tryptophan at its end. V gene TRBV5-5 combines with J gene TRBJ2-7; 9 bases map to TRBD1. CDR3 length: 16 amino acids. V lost 2 bases, J lost 3 bases, and 9 bases stayed unmatched. Germline lookup yields CDR1 SGHKS and CDR2 YYEKEE (reference sequence). CDR3: CASSLSPGQGLYEQYC. The CDR3 nucleotides read TGTGCCAGCAGCTTATCTCCGGGACAGGGTCTCTACGAGCAGTACTGC.

This clonotype has ten or more counts. The CDR3 spells CSARRPPGNEQFF. Here the CDR3 DNA reads TGCAGTGCTAGACGACCTCCGGGCAATGAGCAGTTCTTC. This rearrangement joins TRBV20-1 to TRBJ2-1, with unresolved D. V was pared by 2 bases and J by 6 bases, with 11 bases between. Germline loops: CDR1 DFQATT, CDR2 SNEGSKA (reference sequence). This CDR3 spans 13 amino acids.

This clonotype was observed at least ten times. The chain links TRBV10-3 to TRBJ1-4, with 7 positions matching TRBD1. The CDR3 contains 15 residues. CDR1 ENHRY and CDR2 SYGVKD come from the germline V gene. Trimming took 1 base from V and 8 from J; bases not matched to a gene: 7. The CDR3 DNA sequence: TGTGCCATCAGTGAGTACGGGACAGATGGAGAAAAACTGTTTTTT. Amino acid sequence: CAISEYGTDGEKLFF.

This clonotype was counted many times. The CDR3 region has the DNA TGTGCCAGCAGTTTTCAGGGGGCTCGGAATGAGCAGTTCTTC. Translating gives CASSFQGARNEQFF. The V call is TRBV27, the J call TRBJ2-1; 8 bases match TRBD1. CDR3 length equals 14 residues. The germline V gene encodes CDR1 MNHEY and CDR2 SMNVEV (reference sequence). V lost 3 bases and J lost 7; bases outside the gene matches: 5.

Many counts were recorded for this clonotype. The chain employs TRBV28 and TRBJ2-6; D perhaps matches TRBD1 (6 bases). The V and J ends lost 5 bases and 0 bases respectively, with 17 bases between them. The CDR3 consists of 18 residues. The germline V gene has CDR1 MDHEN and CDR2 SYDVKM. This chain's CDR3 is CASSPRQGTTSGANVLTF. In DNA, the CDR3 is TGTGCCAGCAGTCCAAGGCAGGGGACAACCTCTGGGGCCAACGTCCTGACTTTC.

This clonotype was seen many times. V gene TRBV12-3 or TRBV12-4 combines with J gene TRBJ2-3; D is possibly TRBD2 (6 bases). V lost 4 bases, J lost 6 bases, and 14 bases lay in between. The CDR3 length is 14 residues. CDR3 nucleotide sequence: TGTGCCAGCAGTTGGGGTGGAGGGCGCGATACGCAGTATTTT. Its protein product is CASSWGGGRDTQYF.

This clonotype was counted at least ten times. The chain carries TRBV3-1 and TRBJ2-1; no definite D call. V was pared by 0 bases and J by 5 bases, with 14 bases between. The CDR3 totals 16 residues. Germline-derived CDR1 and CDR2 are LGHDT and YNNKEL (reference sequence). Here the CDR3 DNA reads TGTGCCAGCAGCCAAGATTCCGCTAGTGTGGACAATGAGCAGTTCTTC. It yields the protein CASSQDSASVDNEQFF.

This clonotype was seen ten or more times. V gene TRBV4-3 combines with J gene TRBJ2-2, with 7 bases identical to TRBD2. With V trimmed by 0 bases and J by 1 base, 8 bases remained unmatched. The germline CDR1 and CDR2 sequences are LGHNA and YSLEER. The CDR3 spans 18 residues. CDR3 bases: TGCGCCAGCAGCCAAGATCCGGTTGCGGGGGTGAACACCGGGGAGCTGTTTTTT. Protein product: CASSQDPVAGVNTGELFF.

Many counts were recorded for this clonotype. V gene TRBV7-9 combines with J gene TRBJ2-7, with D perhaps matching TRBD1 (5 bases). The CDR3 extends over 16 amino acids. V gave up 5 bases and J gave up 2 bases, with 19 bases separating them. The germline CDR1 and CDR2 sequences are SEHNR and FQNEAQ (reference sequence). The CDR3 sequence: CASSHYQGFNTYEQYF. For the CDR3, the DNA is TGTGCCAGCAGCCATTATCAGGGATTCAATACCTACGAGCAGTACTTC.